Detailed here is one T cell receptor beta chain. Its antigen remains unknown. This sample is drawn from a study of post-analysis software for immune sequencing data. Study information: Relapsing-remitting, secondary progressive and progressive-relapsing courses of multiple sclerosis were included. Study-wide findings and caveats: Multiple sclerosis patients had significantly lower normalized Chao1 diversity than controls. By F measure, strong co-clustering occurred among samples prepared in the same batch. Among about 5 TRBV segments more frequent in patients than controls were TRBV5-6, TRBV5-1 and TRBV20-1.

The CDR3 is 17 residues long. The germline gives CDR1 SGDLS, CDR2 YYNGEE. The junction had 10 bases not matched to a gene; V was cut back by 4 bases and J by 2 bases. Prepared TCR beta cDNA libraries contained unique molecular identifiers. Yield was approximately 500,000 cDNA molecules from roughly 1 to 10 million T cells. Each CDR3 protein is one row after TCRdb ran MiXCR on the PCR reads. The sample lists 820,000 or so distinct CDR3 sequences, about 57% occurring once. The chain carries TRBV9 and TRBJ2-7, with 12 nucleotides matching TRBD2. The sample comprised blood. The receptor was isolated from a girl aged 5-17 years with multiple sclerosis. CDR3 in amino acids: CASSPGTSGLSAYEQYF. Here the CDR3 DNA reads TGTGCCAGCAGCCCCGGGACTAGCGGGTTGAGTGCCTACGAGCAGTACTTC.